A single sample is the source of the 2 T cell receptor beta chains below, sequenced in a study of blood T cell repertoires in COVID-19. Here immunoSEQ multiplex PCR was the method, and the copy in TCRdb shows in-frame clones only, minus some. In the table there are 100,000 to 150,000 clones, around nine tenths of which are singletons. The sequenced sample was peripheral blood. The receptors here all came from a woman between 50 and 59 years old with acute or convalescent COVID-19.

The chain couples TRBV28 to TRBJ1-2, with 9 bases matching TRBD1. Trimming took 5 bases from V and 5 from J; bases not matched to a gene: 6. Looked up from germline, CDR1 is MDHEN and CDR2 is SYDVKM. The CDR3 is 14 amino acids. In DNA form, the CDR3 reads TGTGCCAGCAGTCCCGGGACAGGGCTTTATGGCTACACCTTC. Residues: CASSPGTGLYGYTF.

This chain uses TRBV14 with TRBJ1-4, with 7 positions matching TRBD1. This CDR3 has 13 amino acids. Germline loops: CDR1 SGHDN, CDR2 FVKESK. V lost 8 bases and J lost 6; bases outside the gene matches: 6. Here the CDR3 DNA reads TGTGCCAGCCGGGACAGCCCTCATGAAAAACTGTTTTTT. Translated: CASRDSPHEKLFF.